These T cell receptor beta chains were read from a single sample in a study of identical twins. TCRdb called the 5' RACE reads again in MiXCR, with one record for every CDR3 protein. The sample has 640,000 or so distinct CDR3 sequences; 5.5% to 7.5% are singletons. The sample comprised naive T cells sorted from blood. The receptors were sampled from a man aged 18 to 35 in good health. Each CDR3 is given with its conserved first and last residue. The D gene is left open where the match is weak. Size tells how often a clone was seen (once, few, many) or the class of an expanded clone, and some rows leave it out.

d_call: NA; cdr3_length: 16; v_call: TRBV5-1; clone_size: NA; j_call: TRBJ2-5; cdr3_nt: TGCGCCAGCAGCTTAGGTGAGGTCTCAGGTTTAGAGACCCAGTACTTC; cdr3_aa: CASSLGEVSGLETQYF
d_call: NA; cdr3_length: 18; v_call: TRBV5-1; clone_size: few; j_call: TRBJ1-5; cdr3_nt: TGCGCCAGCAGCTTGTTTGTATTGCGGGGAAATAGCAATCAGCCCCAGCATTTT; cdr3_aa: CASSLFVLRGNSNQPQHF
d_call: TRBD1; cdr3_length: 15; v_call: TRBV7-2; clone_size: few; j_call: TRBJ1-2; cdr3_nt: TGTGCCAGCAGCTTTGACAGGGGGACCTTCCATGGCTACACCTTC; cdr3_aa: CASSFDRGTFHGYTF
d_call: NA; cdr3_length: 15; v_call: TRBV24-1; clone_size: NA; j_call: TRBJ2-7; cdr3_nt: TGTGCCACCAGTGCCGGTCAGGGTGGGGCAAGGGAGCAGTACTTC; cdr3_aa: CATSAGQGGAREQYF
d_call: NA; cdr3_length: 13; v_call: TRBV30; clone_size: NA; j_call: TRBJ1-3; cdr3_nt: TGTGCCTGGAGTGTATACTCTGGAAACACCATATATTTT; cdr3_aa: CAWSVYSGNTIYF
d_call: NA; cdr3_length: 16; v_call: TRBV2; clone_size: few; j_call: TRBJ1-1; cdr3_nt: TGTGCCAGCAGTGAAGCGGCAGGACAGTTTAACACTGAAGCTTTCTTT; cdr3_aa: CASSEAAGQFNTEAFF
d_call: TRBD1; cdr3_length: 14; v_call: TRBV12-3/TRBV12-4; clone_size: many; j_call: TRBJ1-2; cdr3_nt: TGTGCCAGCACCCGACAGGGGGGCAACTATGGCTACACCTTC; cdr3_aa: CASTRQGGNYGYTF
d_call: TRBD1; cdr3_length: 12; v_call: TRBV29-1; clone_size: many; j_call: TRBJ2-1; cdr3_nt: TGCAGCGTCGGACAGGGTTGGAATGAGCAGTTCTTC; cdr3_aa: CSVGQGWNEQFF
d_call: TRBD2; cdr3_length: 17; v_call: TRBV27; clone_size: few; j_call: TRBJ2-1; cdr3_nt: TGTGCCAGCAGTTTACATGCGGGGGTGCGGCGATTAGGTGAGCAGTTCTTC; cdr3_aa: CASSLHAGVRRLGEQFF
d_call: TRBD1; cdr3_length: 17; v_call: TRBV28; clone_size: NA; j_call: TRBJ1-1; cdr3_nt: TGTGCCAGCAGTGCCGCCGGGACAGGGGGCTGGAACACTGAAGCTTTCTTT; cdr3_aa: CASSAAGTGGWNTEAFF
d_call: NA; cdr3_length: 12; v_call: TRBV24-1; clone_size: many; j_call: TRBJ1-5; cdr3_nt: TGTGCCACCAGTGGGGGTGTTCAGCCCCAGCATTTT; cdr3_aa: CATSGGVQPQHF
d_call: NA; cdr3_length: 14; v_call: TRBV7-6; clone_size: few; j_call: TRBJ2-1; cdr3_nt: TGTGCCAGCAGCTTAAGAGGGTTCACGGATGAGCAGTTCTTC; cdr3_aa: CASSLRGFTDEQFF
d_call: TRBD1; cdr3_length: 17; v_call: TRBV18; clone_size: NA; j_call: TRBJ1-5; cdr3_nt: TGTGCCAGCTCACCACCGGGAGGACAGGGAGGGTTTCAGCCCCAGCATTTT; cdr3_aa: CASSPPGGQGGFQPQHF
d_call: NA; cdr3_length: 15; v_call: TRBV5-1; clone_size: few; j_call: TRBJ2-7; cdr3_nt: TGCGCCAGCAGCTGGGCAGGCGGGGCGTCCTACGAGCAGTACTTC; cdr3_aa: CASSWAGGASYEQYF
d_call: NA; cdr3_length: 11; v_call: TRBV2; clone_size: NA; j_call: TRBJ2-1; cdr3_nt: TGTGCCAGCATGATCGGGGATGAGCAGTTCTTC; cdr3_aa: CASMIGDEQFF
d_call: NA; cdr3_length: 15; v_call: TRBV7-7; clone_size: many; j_call: TRBJ2-7; cdr3_nt: TGTGCCAGCAGTCAAGGACGGCCGGTTACCTACGAGCAGTACTTC; cdr3_aa: CASSQGRPVTYEQYF
d_call: TRBD1; cdr3_length: 17; v_call: TRBV11-2; clone_size: many; j_call: TRBJ2-2; cdr3_nt: TGTGCCAGCAGCTTATCCCCCGGGACAGCGAACACCGGGGAGCTGTTTTTT; cdr3_aa: CASSLSPGTANTGELFF
d_call: NA; cdr3_length: 15; v_call: TRBV29-1; clone_size: many; j_call: TRBJ2-2; cdr3_nt: TGCAGCGTGGGAGGACTCACCCAGGGGACCGGGGAGCTGTTTTTT; cdr3_aa: CSVGGLTQGTGELFF
d_call: TRBD2; cdr3_length: 17; v_call: TRBV10-3; clone_size: many; j_call: TRBJ2-2; cdr3_nt: TGTGCCATCAGCCGGAGCCTAGCGGGAGAAAGCACCGGGGAGCTGTTTTTT; cdr3_aa: CAISRSLAGESTGELFF
d_call: NA; cdr3_length: 16; v_call: TRBV27; clone_size: NA; j_call: TRBJ2-7; cdr3_nt: TGTGCCAGCAGCCTAACCTTACTAGGCGGCTCCTACGAGCAGTACTTC; cdr3_aa: CASSLTLLGGSYEQYF
d_call: NA; cdr3_length: 16; v_call: TRBV12-3/TRBV12-4; clone_size: many; j_call: TRBJ1-1; cdr3_nt: TGTGCCAGCAGTTTAGGCTTACGGCGAGAGAACACTGAAGCTTTCTTT; cdr3_aa: CASSLGLRRENTEAFF
d_call: NA; cdr3_length: 14; v_call: TRBV18; clone_size: NA; j_call: TRBJ2-5; cdr3_nt: TGTGCCAGCTCACCACCGGCTGGGAGGGAGACCCAGTACTTC; cdr3_aa: CASSPPAGRETQYF
d_call: NA; cdr3_length: 14; v_call: TRBV20-1; clone_size: NA; j_call: TRBJ1-1; cdr3_nt: TGCAGTGCTAGACCCGCAGGGATTGGCACTGAAGCTTTCTTT; cdr3_aa: CSARPAGIGTEAFF
d_call: NA; cdr3_length: 16; v_call: TRBV6-1; clone_size: NA; j_call: TRBJ2-5; cdr3_nt: TGTGCCAGCGAATTCAGTCAAGGGGCGGACCAAGAGACCCAGTACTTC; cdr3_aa: CASEFSQGADQETQYF
d_call: NA; cdr3_length: 13; v_call: TRBV6-4; clone_size: many; j_call: TRBJ2-1; cdr3_nt: TGTGCCAGCAGTGACTTAAAGGGAAGTGAGCAGTTCTTC; cdr3_aa: CASSDLKGSEQFF
d_call: NA; cdr3_length: 14; v_call: TRBV27; clone_size: many; j_call: TRBJ1-5; cdr3_nt: TGTGCCAGCAGTCCAAGGACACTCGGTCAGCCCCAGCATTTT; cdr3_aa: CASSPRTLGQPQHF
d_call: TRBD2; cdr3_length: 14; v_call: TRBV2; clone_size: few; j_call: TRBJ2-1; cdr3_nt: TGTGCCAGCAGTGAAGGGACTAGCGGGAGGGCCAAGTTCTTC; cdr3_aa: CASSEGTSGRAKFF
d_call: TRBD2; cdr3_length: 18; v_call: TRBV6-4; clone_size: NA; j_call: TRBJ2-1; cdr3_nt: TGTGCCAGCAGTGGGACTAGCGGGAGGGCCGGTTTCCACAATGAGCAGTTCTTC; cdr3_aa: CASSGTSGRAGFHNEQFF
d_call: TRBD1; cdr3_length: 15; v_call: TRBV5-1; clone_size: many; j_call: TRBJ2-2; cdr3_nt: TGCGCCAGCAGCCAGGACAGGGACTGGTCCGGGGAGCTGTTTTTT; cdr3_aa: CASSQDRDWSGELFF
d_call: TRBD2; cdr3_length: 15; v_call: TRBV9; clone_size: few; j_call: TRBJ2-1; cdr3_nt: TGTGCCAGCAGCGTAGGGCGGGGGGGCTACAATGAGCAGTTCTTC; cdr3_aa: CASSVGRGGYNEQFF
d_call: NA; cdr3_length: 12; v_call: TRBV28; clone_size: NA; j_call: TRBJ2-3; cdr3_nt: TGTGCCAGCAGTCCCCCCAAGGATACGCAGTATTTT; cdr3_aa: CASSPPKDTQYF
d_call: NA; cdr3_length: 15; v_call: TRBV4-3; clone_size: few; j_call: TRBJ2-2; cdr3_nt: TGCGCCAGCAGCCAATCCCTGGCGGAGGCCGGGGAGCTGTTTTTT; cdr3_aa: CASSQSLAEAGELFF
d_call: TRBD2; cdr3_length: 13; v_call: TRBV20-1; clone_size: many; j_call: TRBJ2-1; cdr3_nt: TGCAGTGCTAAAGGGCGGGAGAGGGTTGAGCAGTTCTTC; cdr3_aa: CSAKGRERVEQFF
d_call: TRBD2; cdr3_length: 15; v_call: TRBV7-9; clone_size: many; j_call: TRBJ2-2; cdr3_nt: TGTGCCAGCACCAATAGCGGGAGTTACCCCGGGGAGCTGTTTTTT; cdr3_aa: CASTNSGSYPGELFF
d_call: TRBD1; cdr3_length: 15; v_call: TRBV7-9; clone_size: few; j_call: TRBJ2-1; cdr3_nt: TGTGCCAGCTCCACCGGACAGGGGCTTTACAATGAGCAGTTCTTC; cdr3_aa: CASSTGQGLYNEQFF
d_call: TRBD1; cdr3_length: 17; v_call: TRBV6-2/TRBV6-3; clone_size: NA; j_call: TRBJ2-1; cdr3_nt: TGTGCCAGCAGTCCTAAGGGACAGAAGAGCTCCTACAATGAGCAGTTCTTC; cdr3_aa: CASSPKGQKSSYNEQFF
d_call: NA; cdr3_length: 15; v_call: TRBV7-2; clone_size: few; j_call: TRBJ1-5; cdr3_nt: TGTGCCAGCAGCGGCAGGGTAGGGAGCAATCAGCCCCAGCATTTT; cdr3_aa: CASSGRVGSNQPQHF
d_call: NA; cdr3_length: 15; v_call: TRBV7-8; clone_size: many; j_call: TRBJ1-1; cdr3_nt: TGTGCCAGCAGCCGTGGGCCGACGGCGAACACTGAAGCTTTCTTT; cdr3_aa: CASSRGPTANTEAFF
d_call: NA; cdr3_length: 14; v_call: TRBV6-1; clone_size: few; j_call: TRBJ2-7; cdr3_nt: TGTGCCAGCAGGGAGGGGGGGGCCGCCTACGAGCAGTACTTC; cdr3_aa: CASREGGAAYEQYF
d_call: TRBD1; cdr3_length: 15; v_call: TRBV6-2/TRBV6-3; clone_size: few; j_call: TRBJ2-5; cdr3_nt: TGTGCCAGCATCAGCTACGACAGGGTACTGGAGACCCAGTACTTC; cdr3_aa: CASISYDRVLETQYF
d_call: NA; cdr3_length: 13; v_call: TRBV20-1; clone_size: many; j_call: TRBJ1-4; cdr3_nt: TGCAGTGCTAGACCCACCCGGGGGGAAAAACTGTTTTTT; cdr3_aa: CSARPTRGEKLFF
d_call: NA; cdr3_length: 16; v_call: TRBV12-3/TRBV12-4; clone_size: many; j_call: TRBJ2-2; cdr3_nt: TGTGCCAGCAGTTTCGTCAGGGTTCAGGGCACCGGGGAGCTGTTTTTT; cdr3_aa: CASSFVRVQGTGELFF
d_call: TRBD2; cdr3_length: 15; v_call: TRBV28; clone_size: many; j_call: TRBJ2-7; cdr3_nt: TGTGCCAGCAGTTTTAGGCTAGCGGGTCCCTACGAGCAGTACTTC; cdr3_aa: CASSFRLAGPYEQYF
d_call: TRBD1; cdr3_length: 14; v_call: TRBV10-3; clone_size: few; j_call: TRBJ2-5; cdr3_nt: TGTGCCATCAGAGGGACAGGGGTAGGCGAGACCCAGTACTTC; cdr3_aa: CAIRGTGVGETQYF
d_call: NA; cdr3_length: 15; v_call: TRBV6-1; clone_size: many; j_call: TRBJ2-3; cdr3_nt: TGTGCCAGCAGTGCATCAACCCCTAGCACAGATACGCAGTATTTT; cdr3_aa: CASSASTPSTDTQYF
d_call: NA; cdr3_length: 13; v_call: TRBV4-1; clone_size: few; j_call: TRBJ2-3; cdr3_nt: TGCGCCAGCAGCCAAGATACGACCCTTCAGCAGTATTTT; cdr3_aa: CASSQDTTLQQYF
d_call: NA; cdr3_length: 13; v_call: TRBV6-1; clone_size: NA; j_call: TRBJ1-1; cdr3_nt: TGTGCCAGCAGGCCTAGACAGAACACTGAAGCTTTCTTT; cdr3_aa: CASRPRQNTEAFF
d_call: TRBD2; cdr3_length: 15; v_call: TRBV24-1; clone_size: many; j_call: TRBJ2-1; cdr3_nt: TGTGCCACCAGTAGTCCAACCAGCGGGAATACTGAGCAGTTCTTC; cdr3_aa: CATSSPTSGNTEQFF
d_call: NA; cdr3_length: 13; v_call: TRBV12-3/TRBV12-4; clone_size: many; j_call: TRBJ1-2; cdr3_nt: TGTGCCAGCAGTTTTGTGGGGAACTATGGCTACACCTTC; cdr3_aa: CASSFVGNYGYTF
d_call: NA; cdr3_length: 13; v_call: TRBV6-2/TRBV6-3; clone_size: many; j_call: TRBJ1-4; cdr3_nt: TGTGCCAGCGGCGAAGTCTGGGGTGAAAAACTGTTTTTT; cdr3_aa: CASGEVWGEKLFF
d_call: NA; cdr3_length: 15; v_call: TRBV5-1; clone_size: NA; j_call: TRBJ2-1; cdr3_nt: TGCGCCAGCAGCTTCGGCGGGAACCTTTACAATGAGCAGTTCTTC; cdr3_aa: CASSFGGNLYNEQFF
d_call: TRBD1; cdr3_length: 13; v_call: TRBV27; clone_size: few; j_call: TRBJ2-5; cdr3_nt: TGTGCCAGCAGGCTGACAGGGAGTTTGACCCAGTACTTC; cdr3_aa: CASRLTGSLTQYF
d_call: NA; cdr3_length: 14; v_call: TRBV12-3/TRBV12-4; clone_size: many; j_call: TRBJ2-2; cdr3_nt: TGTGCCAGCAGTCTAAGAGAGAACACCGGGGAGCTGTTTTTT; cdr3_aa: CASSLRENTGELFF
d_call: TRBD2; cdr3_length: 15; v_call: TRBV12-3/TRBV12-4; clone_size: many; j_call: TRBJ2-5; cdr3_nt: TGTGCCAGCAGGGCACCAGGGACTAGCAAAGAGACCCAGTACTTC; cdr3_aa: CASRAPGTSKETQYF
d_call: NA; cdr3_length: 14; v_call: TRBV7-9; clone_size: NA; j_call: TRBJ1-4; cdr3_nt: TGTGCCAGCAGCTTCCAGGCGAGTGTTGAAAAACTGTTTTTT; cdr3_aa: CASSFQASVEKLFF
d_call: NA; cdr3_length: 14; v_call: TRBV20-1; clone_size: NA; j_call: TRBJ1-1; cdr3_nt: TGCAGTGCTAGAGCAGGGACAATGAACACTGAAGCTTTCTTT; cdr3_aa: CSARAGTMNTEAFF
d_call: TRBD2; cdr3_length: 18; v_call: TRBV24-1; clone_size: few; j_call: TRBJ2-1; cdr3_nt: TGTGCCACCAGTGGGGGATGGGGGACTAGCGGGAGAGCGTATGAGCAGTTCTTC; cdr3_aa: CATSGGWGTSGRAYEQFF
d_call: NA; cdr3_length: 15; v_call: TRBV20-1; clone_size: few; j_call: TRBJ2-5; cdr3_nt: TGCAGTGCTAGAGGAACTCTAGGTACCGGGGAGACCCAGTACTTC; cdr3_aa: CSARGTLGTGETQYF